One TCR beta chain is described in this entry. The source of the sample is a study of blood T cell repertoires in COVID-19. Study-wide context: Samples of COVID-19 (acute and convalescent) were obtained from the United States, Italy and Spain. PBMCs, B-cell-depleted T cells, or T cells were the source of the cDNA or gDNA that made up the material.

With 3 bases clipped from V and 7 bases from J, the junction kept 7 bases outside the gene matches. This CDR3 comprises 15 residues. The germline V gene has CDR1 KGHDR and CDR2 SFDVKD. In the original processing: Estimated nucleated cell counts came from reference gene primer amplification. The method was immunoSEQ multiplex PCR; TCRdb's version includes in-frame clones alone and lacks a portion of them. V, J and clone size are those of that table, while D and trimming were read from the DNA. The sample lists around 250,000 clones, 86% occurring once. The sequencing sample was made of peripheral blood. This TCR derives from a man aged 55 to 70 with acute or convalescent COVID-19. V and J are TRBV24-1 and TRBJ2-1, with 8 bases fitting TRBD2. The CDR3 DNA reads TGTGCCACCAGTGATAGCGGGAGTACATGGAATGAGCAGTTCTTC. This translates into CATSDSGSTWNEQFF.